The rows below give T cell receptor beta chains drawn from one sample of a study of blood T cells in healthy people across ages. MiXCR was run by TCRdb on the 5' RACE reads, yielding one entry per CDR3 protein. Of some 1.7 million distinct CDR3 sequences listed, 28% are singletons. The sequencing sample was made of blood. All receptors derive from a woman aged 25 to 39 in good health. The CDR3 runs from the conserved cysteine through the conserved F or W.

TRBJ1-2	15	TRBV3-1	CASSQGQSVIYGYTF
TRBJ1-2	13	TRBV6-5	CASSSGPPEGYTF
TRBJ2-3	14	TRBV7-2	CASSFYSDTDTQYF
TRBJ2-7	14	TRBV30	CAWSTGQGHYEQYF
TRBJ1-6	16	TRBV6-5	CASSYGQGVFNSPLHF
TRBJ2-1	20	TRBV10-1	CASSESKAGGLAGLDNEQYF
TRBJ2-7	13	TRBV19	CASSTRGGNEQYF
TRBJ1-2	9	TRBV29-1	CSVDQGYTF
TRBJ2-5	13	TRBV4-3	CASSQGIGETQYF
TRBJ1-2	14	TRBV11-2	CASSFAAPADGYTF
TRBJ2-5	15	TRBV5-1	CASSLDGGTQETQYF
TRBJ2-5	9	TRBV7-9	CASSHSQYF
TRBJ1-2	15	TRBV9	CASSPSASDNYGYTF
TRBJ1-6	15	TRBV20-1	CSARRPGTISSPLHF
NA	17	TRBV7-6	CASSRFPGWGLFYEQYF
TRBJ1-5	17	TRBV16	CAGSQFFRGHGNQPQHF
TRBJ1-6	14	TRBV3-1	CASRTQGHHSPLHF
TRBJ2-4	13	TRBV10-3	CASRDYPGGGQYF